A selection of T cell receptor beta chains follows, all from one sample in a study of T cell responses to AZD1222 COVID-19 vaccine. Assay used: immunoSEQ multiplex PCR; TCRdb lists only in-frame clones, some missing. The repertoire includes under 130,000 clones, 82% of them detected once, and approximately 5.1% sits in the top ten. The sequencing here drew on peripheral blood, taken on day 0 of AZD1222 vaccination. The receptor source for this set is an adult in good health. CDR3s include the opening cysteine and the closing phenylalanine or tryptophan. D genes are given only for firm matches. Clone size is not always given. Where it is, it says once, few, many or a class for expanded clones.

TRBJ2-1 | NA | TRBD2 | TRBV2 | TGTGCCAGCTTGACTCTAGCGGGGGGCAATGAGCAGTTCTTC | CASLTLAGGNEQFF
TRBJ2-4 | once | NA | TRBV4-1 | TGCGCCAGCAGCCATCATACGGACAAATACAAGTTCCTAGCCAAAAACATTCAGTACTTC | CASSHHTDKYKFLAKNIQYF
TRBJ1-4 | NA | NA | TRBV7-9 | TGTGCCAGCAGCCGAAATGAAAAACTGTTTTTT | CASSRNEKLFF
TRBJ1-2 | NA | NA | TRBV4-3 | TGCGCCAGCAGCCAAGGACGGAAGGGCTATGGCTACACCTTC | CASSQGRKGYGYTF
TRBJ1-2 | NA | NA | TRBV7-9 | TGTGCCAGCAGCTTATCGGCCGAGAACTATGGCTACACCTTC | CASSLSAENYGYTF
TRBJ2-2 | few | NA | TRBV6-5 | TGTGCCAGCAAGTTGACAGGGAACACCGGGGAGCTGTTTTTT | CASKLTGNTGELFF
TRBJ2-1 | NA | NA | TRBV18 | TGTGCCAGCTCACCACCTCTGGTTGGAAGCTCCTACAATGAGCAGTTCTTC | CASSPPLVGSSYNEQFF
TRBJ1-5 | NA | NA | TRBV7-2 | TGTGCCAGCAGCTTAGAGGGCAGGCCAAGCAATCAGCCCCAGCATTTT | CASSLEGRPSNQPQHF
TRBJ1-4 | NA | TRBD1 | TRBV6-6 | TGTGCCAGCAGCTCTCCCGGGACAGGGTACGAAAAACTGTTTTTT | CASSSPGTGYEKLFF
TRBJ1-2 | once | NA | TRBV19 | TGTGCCAGTAGTATCCAACCTAACTATGGCTACACCTTC | CASSIQPNYGYTF
TRBJ1-1 | NA | NA | TRBV25-1 | TGTGCCAGCAGTAGGGGGGGATACACTGAAGCTTTCTTT | CASSRGGYTEAFF
TRBJ1-2 | NA | NA | TRBV6-2/TRBV6-3 | TGTGCCAGCAGGCCTCAGGGGACTGACTATGGCTACACCTTC | CASRPQGTDYGYTF
TRBJ2-3 | NA | TRBD1 | TRBV5-1 | TGCGCCAGCAGCTGGGGGACAGTCGCAGATACGCAGTATTTT | CASSWGTVADTQYF
TRBJ2-5 | NA | NA | TRBV14 | TGTGCCAGCAGCCAAGGATGGGGGCGAGAGACCCAGTACTTC | CASSQGWGRETQYF
TRBJ2-7 | NA | TRBD2 | TRBV3-1/TRBV3-2 | TGTGCCAGCAGCCAAGGACTAGCGGGGGGCCACGAGCAGTACTTC | CASSQGLAGGHEQYF
TRBJ2-2 | NA | TRBD1 | TRBV4-3 | TGCGCCAGCAGCCAAGTCCGGGGACAGGGAATCGGGGAGCTGTTTTTT | CASSQVRGQGIGELFF
TRBJ1-2 | NA | NA | TRBV3-1/TRBV3-2 | TGTGCCAGCAGCCAAGAGCGATCGCCTAATGGCTACACCTTC | CASSQERSPNGYTF
TRBJ1-3 | once | NA | TRBV6-6 | TGTGCCAGCAGTCGACCCGCGGGCGAGGGAAACACCATATATTTT | CASSRPAGEGNTIYF
TRBJ1-1 | NA | NA | TRBV7-9 | TGTGCCAGCAACGGAGGGGCGAACACTGAAGCTTTCTTT | CASNGGANTEAFF
TRBJ1-1 | NA | NA | TRBV29-1 | TGCAGCGTTGGAGGACCAGGGTCCACTGAAGCTTTCTTT | CSVGGPGSTEAFF
TRBJ1-5 | NA | NA | TRBV10-3 | TGTGCCAGCGCGAGGGGCGCGGGACAGCCCCAGCATTTT | CASARGAGQPQHF
TRBJ2-4 | NA | NA | TRBV2 | TGTGCCAGCAGAATAGACAGAGTAAACATTCAGTACTTC | CASRIDRVNIQYF
TRBJ1-5 | few | NA | TRBV7-9 | TGTGCCAGCAGCTCGGGCAGGGGTGTTTTAGCCCAGCATTTT | CASSSGRGVLAQHF
TRBJ2-7 | NA | NA | TRBV5-1 | TGCGCCAGCAGCTTGGCCGGAAGCTCCTACGAGCAGTACTTC | CASSLAGSSYEQYF